This TCR beta chain was captured in a study of shared clonotypes between healthy human individuals. Naive CD8 populations comprised CD45RO-negative cells positively selected for CCR7, excluding terminally differentiated effector memory CD45RA+ cells. Looked up from germline, CDR1 is LNHDA and CDR2 is SQIVND (reference sequence). The CDR3 consists of 13 residues. V lost 5 bases and J lost 15, with 20 bases in between. Every immunoSEQ plate was one replicate of a subset's evenly spread DNA. Measured with immunoSEQ multiplex PCR; TCRdb has only the in-frame clones, and not every one. Of over 2 million clones listed, about 95% were seen once; the top ten hold 1% to 1.3%.

The chain joins TRBV19 to TRBJ2-1; tentatively, D is TRBD2 (5 bases). Material for sequencing was naive CD8+ T cells sorted from blood. The TCR comes from a man aged 18 to 30 in good health. The CDR3 protein is CASSEELVNQRFF. CDR3 coding DNA: TGTGCCAGTAGTGAGGAACTAGTCAACCAAAGGTTCTTC.